These 30 T cell receptor beta chains originate from one sample sequenced in a study of identical twins (dated by TCRdb to the mid-2010s). The method was 5' RACE. TCRdb records Illumina HiSeq 2000 as the sequencer. TCRdb reprocessed the public reads (quality trimming at Q25 with fastp, clone calling with MiXCR) and kept in-frame beta chains. Every distinct CDR3 protein forms one entry, paired with its most common genes and DNA. This sample lists approximately 630,000 distinct CDR3 sequences; about 7.1% were detected once. Approximately 1.5% of the sample comes from the top ten. These data were also filed under a second study, of yellow fever vaccine responses in identical twins.

Sequencing was done on a sample of PBMCs. The receptor source for this set is a woman younger than 30 in good health.

In nucleotides, the CDR3 is TGTGCCAGCACCAAATCTCAGACTAGAAGCACAGATACGCAGTATTTT. Translation: CASTKSQTRSTDTQYF. This chain uses TRBV12-3 or TRBV12-4 with TRBJ2-3, with D maybe TRBD2 (6 bases). Trimming removed 7 bases from V and 0 bases from J, with 17 bases in between. The CDR3 has 16 residues.

This clonotype occurred a few times. The rearrangement links TRBV6-1 to TRBJ2-5, with a tentative D call TRBD2 (5 bases). CDR1 is MNHNS and CDR2 is SASEGT in the germline V gene. The CDR3 runs 13 residues. V was shortened by 6 bases and J by 1 base, with 9 bases between the two germline ends. The DNA of the CDR3 is TGTGCCAGCAGGCCGGGATTCCAAGAGACCCAGTACTTC. As protein: CASRPGFQETQYF.

CDR3 loop: CASSVTGGNTGELFF. CDR3 nucleotides: TGCGCCAGCAGCGTGACAGGGGGCAACACCGGGGAGCTGTTTTTT. The chain has TRBV4-1 and TRBJ2-2; TRBD1 agrees at 10 bases. The V gene's germline CDR1 is MGHRA and CDR2 YSYEKL. The CDR3 has 15 amino acids. V dropped 5 bases and J dropped 2; count of bases not matched to a gene: 2.

This clonotype was seen a handful of times. The chain has TRBV11-2 and TRBJ1-1; 9 bases are a match to TRBD1. Germline V gene data show CDR1 as SGHAT and CDR2 as FQNNGV. The length of the CDR3 is 14 residues. The V gene end was trimmed by 3 bases and the J gene end by 3 bases; junction bases not matched to a gene: 2. CDR3 nucleotide sequence: TGTGCCAGCAGCTTCAGGACAGGGGACACTGAAGCTTTCTTT. It encodes CASSFRTGDTEAFF.

This clonotype was counted a few times. This sequence joins TRBV12-3 or TRBV12-4 and TRBJ2-2; D not certain. Trimming took off 2 bases at V and 9 bases at J, with 13 bases between the two ends. The CDR3 spans 14 residues. CDR3 loop: CASSLYSLGRELFF. DNA of the CDR3: TGTGCCAGCAGTTTATATTCTCTGGGCCGGGAGCTGTTTTTT.

This clonotype showed up many times. This chain connects TRBV14 to TRBJ1-3; D is ambiguous. V lost 0 bases, J lost 0 bases, and 15 bases lay in between. The CDR3 is 18 amino acids. Germline V gives CDR1 SGHDN, CDR2 FVKESK. The DNA for the CDR3 is TGTGCCAGCAGCCAAGAGTCTATTTGGTCGAGCTCTGGAAACACCATATATTTT. Its translation: CASSQESIWSSSGNTIYF. The full variable domain, completed using reference TRBV14 and TRBJ1-3, is EAGVTQFPSHSVIEKGQTVTLRCDPISGHDNLYWYRRVMGKEIKFLLHFVKESKQDESGMPNNRFLAERTGGTYSTLKVQPAELEDSGVYFCASSQESIWSSSGNTIYFGEGSWLTVV.

This clonotype was seen at least ten times. CDR3 in DNA: TGTGCCAGCAGTTTATTGGGGGACACGAACACTGAAGCTTTCTTT. This translates into CASSLLGDTNTEAFF. This chain joins TRBV12-3 or TRBV12-4 and TRBJ1-1, with D perhaps matching TRBD1 (6 bases). Trimming shortened V by 2 bases and J by 1 base, and 11 bases separated the two germline ends. The CDR3 has 15 amino acids.

The rearrangement links TRBV4-1 to TRBJ2-6; D call uncertain. CDR3 length equals 16 residues. V lost 1 base to trimming and J lost 2 bases, with 9 bases between them. CDR1 and CDR2 (germline): MGHRA, YSYEKL. Here the CDR3 DNA reads TGCGCCAGCAGCCAAGTGGCACTCCCTGGGGCCAACGTCCTGACTTTC. It translates to CASSQVALPGANVLTF.

This chain joins TRBV10-3 and TRBJ2-7, with 9 bases fitting TRBD1. Germline CDR1 reads ENHRY; CDR2 reads SYGVKD. Trimming took 4 bases from V and 2 from J; bases not matched to a gene: 9. This CDR3 spans 16 amino acids. CDR3 protein: CAISGAMGTGTYEQYF. The CDR3 nucleotides read TGTGCCATCAGTGGCGCCATGGGGACAGGGACCTACGAGCAGTACTTC.

This clonotype was detected only a few times. V and J are TRBV10-2 and TRBJ2-5; 9 positions agree with TRBD2. This CDR3 has 15 amino acids. After removal of 5 bases from V and 1 base from J, the junction contained 5 bases not matched to a gene. Germline CDR1 is WSHSY and CDR2 is SAAADI. CDR3 coding DNA: TGCGCCAGCAGTCCCCAGCGGGGGGTCCAAGAGACCCAGTACTTC. Amino acid sequence: CASSPQRGVQETQYF.

V is TRBV3-1 and J is TRBJ2-2; 8 bases agree with TRBD1. The CDR3 consists of 16 residues. Germline CDR1 LGHDT, CDR2 YNNKEL (reference sequence). After removal of 1 base from V and 6 bases from J, the junction contained 7 bases not matched to a gene. The CDR3 reads CASSQGPGGPPGELFF. The CDR3 DNA reads TGTGCCAGCAGCCAAGGTCCAGGGGGCCCCCCCGGGGAGCTGTTTTTT. The variable domain in full, with the rest retrieved from reference TRBV3-1 and TRBJ2-2, is DTAVSQTPKYLVTQMGNDKSIKCEQNLGHDTMYWYKQDSKKFLKIMFSYNNKELIINETVPNRFSPKSPDKAHLNLHINSLELGDSAVYFCASSQGPGGPPGELFFGEGSRLTVL.

This rearrangement joins TRBV5-1 to TRBJ2-6, with 10 bases that match TRBD2. Trimming removed 2 bases from V and 0 bases from J; junction bases left unmatched: 2. This CDR3 has 17 residues. CDR1 and CDR2 (germline): SGHRS, YFSETQ. This CDR3 reads CASSFLAGGSGANVLTF. The CDR3 DNA is TGCGCCAGCAGCTTCTTAGCGGGGGGCTCTGGGGCCAACGTCCTGACTTTC.

This chain connects TRBV7-6 to TRBJ2-1; D not certain. V was cut by 2 bases and J by 5 bases, with 10 bases left in between. Germline V CDR1 and CDR2: SGHVS, FNYEAQ. This CDR3 has 14 amino acids. This CDR3 reads CASSLNPKDNEQFF. In DNA form, the CDR3 reads TGTGCCAGCAGCTTAAACCCCAAAGACAATGAGCAGTTCTTC.

This clonotype was found a few times. This chain connects TRBV20-1 to TRBJ2-4, with 9 bases matching TRBD1. This CDR3 spans 15 amino acids. V lost 1 base to trimming and J lost 6 bases; unmatched junction nucleotides: 7. The germline V gene encodes CDR1 DFQATT and CDR2 SNEGSKA (reference sequence). CDR3 region: CSARGDRETANIQYF. CDR3 coding DNA: TGCAGTGCTAGAGGGGACAGGGAGACCGCAAACATTCAGTACTTC.

This clonotype was found once. This rearrangement joins TRBV3-1 to TRBJ2-3; TRBD2 matches 9 bases. The CDR3 loop spans 15 amino acids. Germline-derived CDR1 and CDR2 are LGHDT and YNNKEL (reference sequence). The V and J ends lost 7 bases and 5 bases, in that order; junction bases with no gene match: 10. The CDR3 here is CASTPEGLAVDTQYF. The CDR3 nucleotides read TGTGCCAGCACCCCGGAGGGACTAGCTGTAGATACGCAGTATTTT.

J is TRBJ1-1 and V is TRBV7-9; perhaps TRBD1 as D (5 bases). V lost 6 bases and J lost 1, with 18 bases in between. The CDR3 sequence is 16 residues long. Germline loops: CDR1 SEHNR, CDR2 FQNEAQ (reference sequence). CDR3 sequence: CASRDRGRQGNTEAFF. DNA for the CDR3: TGTGCCAGCAGGGACCGGGGGAGGCAGGGGAACACTGAAGCTTTCTTT.

This clonotype was seen at least ten times. The chain uses TRBV20-1 and TRBJ1-5; TRBD1 matches 7 bases. The CDR3 has 14 amino acids. The V and J ends lost 1 base and 5 bases, in that order; junction bases with no gene match: 5. Germline values: CDR1 DFQATT, CDR2 SNEGSKA (reference sequence). The CDR3 reads CSARVGGYDQPQHF. The CDR3 bases are TGCAGTGCTAGAGTAGGGGGCTACGATCAGCCCCAGCATTTT.

At least ten counts were recorded for this clonotype. V and J are TRBV29-1 and TRBJ2-2; D not resolved. The V end was cut by 2 bases, the J end by 4 bases, with 5 bases between. The CDR3 sequence is 12 residues long. Per the germline V gene, CDR1 is SQVTM and CDR2 is ANQGSEA. The CDR3 is CSVERSTGELFF. The CDR3 DNA is TGCAGCGTTGAAAGGAGCACCGGGGAGCTGTTTTTT.

The table lists this clonotype with many counts. The J gene is TRBJ2-3, the V gene TRBV9; D gene ambiguous. The germline V gene encodes CDR1 SGDLS and CDR2 YYNGEE. V shed 0 bases and J shed 5 bases, with 13 bases lying between them. The CDR3 has 15 residues. As DNA, the CDR3 is TGTGCCAGCAGCGTAGGACCTTCGGGCGGAGATACGCAGTATTTT. Its protein product is CASSVGPSGGDTQYF. Based on the CDR3 plus reference TRBV9 and TRBJ2-3, the full variable domain is DSGVTQTPKHLITATGQRVTLRCSPRSGDLSVYWYQQSLDQGLQFLIQYYNGEERAKGNILERFSAQQFPDLHSELNLSSLELGDSALYFCASSVGPSGGDTQYFGPGTRLTVL.

CDR3 region: CASSPETEKTDTQYF. Written as DNA, the CDR3 is TGTGCCAGCAGTCCCGAGACGGAGAAGACAGATACGCAGTATTTT. The gene calls are TRBV12-3 or TRBV12-4 and TRBJ2-3, with D hard to call. Trimming pared 5 bases from V and 3 bases from J, leaving 15 bases between. The CDR3 runs 15 residues.

The chain uses TRBV13 and TRBJ2-3; 9 nucleotides agree with TRBD2. Germline V CDR1 and CDR2: PRHDT, FYEKMQ (reference sequence). The CDR3 is made up of 15 amino acids. The J segment lost 5 bases and the V segment lost 5 bases, leaving 8 bases of the junction unmatched. Here the CDR3 reads CASSPTGTSLDTQYF. CDR3 coding DNA: TGTGCCAGCAGCCCAACCGGGACTAGCCTAGATACGCAGTATTTT.

This clonotype has just a few counts. The V gene is TRBV6-1, the J gene TRBJ2-1; TRBD2 matches at 8 bases. V lost 3 bases and J lost 4; bases outside the gene matches: 5. Germline V gene lookup returns CDR1 MNHNS and CDR2 SASEGT. This CDR3 spans 15 amino acids. This CDR3 is CASSDWLAGYNEQFF. The CDR3 DNA reads as TGTGCCAGCAGTGATTGGCTAGCGGGTTACAATGAGCAGTTCTTC.

This clonotype was seen repeatedly, ten times or more. The chain employs TRBV11-2 and TRBJ2-1, with TRBD1 identical over 7 bases. The V and J ends lost 1 base and 7 bases, in that order; junction bases with no gene match: 4. Germline V gives CDR1 SGHAT, CDR2 FQNNGV. The CDR3 is made up of 14 amino acids. The chain's CDR3 is CASSLVGGRNEQFF. As DNA, the CDR3 is TGTGCCAGCAGCTTAGTAGGGGGCAGGAATGAGCAGTTCTTC.

This clonotype was seen at least ten times. The chain is built from TRBV7-8 and TRBJ1-6; D may be TRBD1 (6 bases). V lost 2 bases, J lost 3 bases, and 11 bases lay in between. In germline, CDR1 is SGHVS, CDR2 FQNEAQ. The CDR3 spans 16 residues. This CDR3 reads CASSLSGQIYNSPLHF. DNA of the CDR3: TGTGCCAGCAGCTTAAGTGGACAGATCTATAATTCACCCCTCCACTTT.

This clonotype has only a few counts. The rearrangement links TRBV20-1 to TRBJ2-3; no clear D gene. Germline CDR1 is DFQATT and CDR2 is SNEGSKA (reference sequence). V dropped 4 bases and J dropped 1 base, with 12 bases sitting between them. This CDR3 region has 14 residues. The CDR3: CSATDELRTDTQYF. The CDR3, as DNA: TGCAGTGCTACCGATGAGCTACGCACAGATACGCAGTATTTT.

The genes are TRBV11-2 and TRBJ2-3, with D uncertain. Germline CDR1 reads SGHAT; CDR2 reads FQNNGV. The CDR3 contains 13 residues. Trimming took 0 bases from V and 7 from J, leaving 8 bases between them. The chain's CDR3 is CASSLDQGYTQYF. CDR3 DNA: TGTGCCAGCAGCTTAGATCAAGGGTATACGCAGTATTTT.

This clonotype was picked up many times. The chain carries TRBV6-4 and TRBJ2-1; 8 nucleotides match TRBD2. Losses at the gene ends were 7 bases for V and 5 bases for J; bases not matched to a gene: 16. This CDR3 is 17 amino acids long. CDR1 and CDR2 (germline): MRHNA, SNTAGT. The CDR3 DNA reads TGTGCCAGCAAAAACCCTTCGACGGGTAGCGGGGACAATGAGCAGTTCTTC. The encoded protein is CASKNPSTGSGDNEQFF.

The rearrangement links TRBV5-1 to TRBJ2-3; D uncertain. The CDR3 runs to 14 residues. The ends were cut back, 0 bases at V and 6 bases at J, with 11 bases in the middle. Germline values: CDR1 SGHRS, CDR2 YFSETQ. CDR3: CASSLEVPRDTQYF. The CDR3 bases are TGCGCCAGCAGCTTGGAAGTCCCGAGGGATACGCAGTATTTT.

This clonotype has at least ten counts. The chain links TRBV29-1 to TRBJ1-4; no clear D gene. CDR3 length equals 13 residues. V lost 7 bases and J lost 5, with 14 bases in between. Per germline, CDR1 SQVTM and CDR2 ANQGSEA. CDR3 sequence (DNA): TGCAGCGCCTGCTCGGGCAGGAATGAAAAACTGTTTTTT. Its translation: CSACSGRNEKLFF.

V usage is TRBV6-5 and J usage is TRBJ2-2, with 10 bases matching TRBD1. The CDR3 consists of 19 residues. Trimming removed 3 bases from V and 4 bases from J; junction bases left unmatched: 14. Germline-derived CDR1 and CDR2 are MNHEY and SVGAGI. The CDR3 region is CASSYPTGTGARTTGELFF. CDR3 sequence (DNA): TGTGCCAGCAGTTATCCCACCGGGACAGGGGCGCGGACCACCGGGGAGCTGTTTTTT.